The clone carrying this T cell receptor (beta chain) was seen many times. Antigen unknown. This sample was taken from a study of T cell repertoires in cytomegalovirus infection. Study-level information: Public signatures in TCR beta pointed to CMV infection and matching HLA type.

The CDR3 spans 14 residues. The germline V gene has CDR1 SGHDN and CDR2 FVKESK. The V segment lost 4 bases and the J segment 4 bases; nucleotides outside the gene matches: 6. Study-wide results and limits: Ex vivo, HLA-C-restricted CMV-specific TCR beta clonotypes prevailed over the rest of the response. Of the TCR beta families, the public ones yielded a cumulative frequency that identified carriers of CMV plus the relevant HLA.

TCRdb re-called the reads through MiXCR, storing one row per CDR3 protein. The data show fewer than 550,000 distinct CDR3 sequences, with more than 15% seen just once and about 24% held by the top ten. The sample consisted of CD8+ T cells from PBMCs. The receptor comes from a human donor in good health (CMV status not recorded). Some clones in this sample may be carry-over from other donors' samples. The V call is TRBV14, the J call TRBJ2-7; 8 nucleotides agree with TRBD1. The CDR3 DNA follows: TGTGCCAGCAGCCCTCGACAGGGGAGGTACGAGCAGTACTTC. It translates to CASSPRQGRYEQYF.